These 10 T cell receptor beta chains came from one sample sequenced in a study of blood T cell repertoires in COVID-19. The table came from immunoSEQ multiplex PCR; TCRdb's copy has only in-frame clones and leaves some out. The sample has approximately 310,000 clones, approximately 81% seen once; the top ten hold approximately 1.9%. Sequencing was done on a sample of PBMCs or T cells enriched from blood (not recorded which). These receptors all stem from a woman aged 30 to 39 who had been exposed to COVID-19.

The chain couples TRBV27 to TRBJ2-3; 11 bases are shared with TRBD2. This CDR3 has 18 residues. V shed 1 base and J 5 bases; nucleotides not matched to a gene: 11. Per the germline V gene, CDR1 is MNHEY and CDR2 is SMNVEV (reference sequence). CDR3 loop: CASSLYPGSGGAGDTQYF. CDR3 nucleotides: TGTGCCAGCAGTTTATACCCGGGTAGCGGGGGGGCCGGAGATACGCAGTATTTT.

The genes are TRBV10-1 and TRBJ1-1, with D perhaps TRBD1 (6 bases). The germline gives CDR1 WNHNN, CDR2 SYGVQD (reference sequence). CDR3 length: 13 amino acids. V was trimmed by 5 bases and J by 3 bases, leaving 10 bases between them. CDR3 in DNA: TGCGCCAGCAGTCCCGGGACACACACTGAAGCTTTCTTT. Protein sequence: CASSPGTHTEAFF.

The chain recombines TRBV4-3 with TRBJ2-2, with 9 positions matching TRBD2. Unmatched junction bases numbered 7, after V lost 1 base and J lost 4 bases. Germline lookup yields CDR1 LGHNA and CDR2 YSLEER. The CDR3 is made up of 17 amino acids. CDR3 region: CASSQVGGGAPTGELFF. DNA for the CDR3: TGCGCCAGCAGCCAAGTGGGCGGGGGGGCCCCCACCGGGGAGCTGTTTTTT.

V usage is TRBV5-6 and J usage is TRBJ1-2, with 7 bases matching TRBD1. Looked up from germline, CDR1 is SGHDT and CDR2 is YYEEEE. The length of the CDR3 is 15 residues. The V and J ends lost 4 bases and 1 base, in that order; junction bases with no gene match: 7. Written as DNA, the CDR3 is TGTGCCAGCAGCCCGGGACAGACCATTAACTATGGCTACACCTTC. Translating gives CASSPGQTINYGYTF.

V gene TRBV28 combines with J gene TRBJ1-5, with D tentatively TRBD1 (5 bases). Trimming stripped 2 bases from V and 0 bases from J, with 11 bases between. This CDR3 is 16 amino acids long. Germline values: CDR1 MDHEN, CDR2 SYDVKM. The CDR3 reads CASSLGGLGSNQPQHF. The CDR3 nucleotides are TGTGCCAGCAGTTTAGGGGGGTTGGGTAGCAATCAGCCCCAGCATTTT.

V and J are TRBV24-1 and TRBJ1-2; D is ambiguous. Germline lookup yields CDR1 KGHDR and CDR2 SFDVKD. This CDR3 is built from 14 residues. Trimming pared 4 bases from V and 0 bases from J, leaving 8 bases between. CDR3 nucleotides: TGTGCCACCAGTGAGTCCCCAGCTAACTATGGCTACACCTTC. It yields the protein CATSESPANYGYTF.

This clone came up a few times. The V call is TRBV20-1, the J call TRBJ1-1; possibly TRBD1 for D (5 bases). CDR1 and CDR2 (germline): DFQATT, SNEGSKA (reference sequence). With 5 bases removed from V and 9 bases from J, the gap between germline ends came to 13 bases. There are 11 residues in the CDR3. CDR3 loop: CSAPSTAQAFF. In DNA form, the CDR3 reads TGCAGTGCTCCATCGACAGCCCAAGCTTTCTTT.

The genes are TRBV30 and TRBJ2-1; 7 bases are shared with TRBD1. V dropped 3 bases and J dropped 9; count of bases not matched to a gene: 11. This CDR3 comprises 14 residues. In germline, CDR1 is GTSNPN, CDR2 SVGIG (reference sequence). CDR3 protein: CAWRAKQGTAEQFF. CDR3 nucleotide sequence: TGTGCCTGGAGGGCGAAACAGGGGACGGCTGAGCAGTTCTTC.

This rearrangement joins TRBV19 to TRBJ2-5, with TRBD1 matching 9 bases. The CDR3 contains 15 residues. CDR1 LNHDA and CDR2 SQIVND come from the germline V gene (reference sequence). The V segment lost 5 bases and the J segment 4 bases; nucleotides outside the gene matches: 8. CDR3 region: CASSSGTGSPETQYF. The DNA of the CDR3 is TGTGCCAGTAGTTCCGGGACAGGGTCTCCAGAGACCCAGTACTTC.

The V call is TRBV28, the J call TRBJ1-2, with no clear D. The length of the CDR3 is 14 residues. Germline V gene sequence: CDR1 MDHEN, CDR2 SYDVKM. V dropped 2 bases and J dropped 5 bases, with 12 bases sitting between them. Here the CDR3 reads CASSLEREVYGYTF. The DNA of the CDR3 is TGTGCCAGCAGTTTAGAGAGGGAGGTTTATGGCTACACCTTC.